Sequencing of this T cell receptor beta chain was carried out in a study of shared clonotypes between healthy human individuals. The assay was run at deep level. The authors loaded 200 ng DNA, approximately 30,000 T cell genomes, into sorted-subset replicate PCRs. Source study methods: For the immunoSEQ data, sequences were junction-only without quality scores, so filtering differed. TCRdb keeps only in-frame clones here, not all; method: immunoSEQ multiplex PCR. The DNA gave D and trimming, while V, J and clone size come from that table. The table lists roughly 500,000 clones, around 95% of them singletons. The CDR3 is made up of 18 amino acids. V was cut by 4 bases and J by 6 bases, with 29 bases left in between. CDR1 is SGDLS, CDR2 YYNGEE, per germline.

V and J are TRBV9 and TRBJ2-7, with D tentatively TRBD1 (5 bases). The source material was naive CD4+ T cells sorted from blood. As to subset: CD45RA+ positively selected. This clonotype was obtained from a woman aged 25 to 39 in good health. The DNA for the CDR3 is TGTGCCAGCAGCCCCCCCCGTCCTCTAGGGGCCGGTACTCGCGAGCAGTACTTC. Translation: CASSPPRPLGAGTREQYF.